The 2 T cell receptor beta chains reported below all come from one sample, sequenced in a study of blood T cell repertoires in COVID-19. Clones were sequenced by immunoSEQ multiplex PCR, and TCRdb holds only the in-frame ones, with some missing. The table includes about 240,000 clones, 86% detected once. The source material was PBMCs or T cells enriched from blood (not recorded which). These receptors all stem from a woman aged 40 to 50 with acute COVID-19.

V usage is TRBV9 and J usage is TRBJ2-7, with 10 nucleotides matching TRBD2. The CDR3 sequence is 16 residues long. CDR1 is SGDLS, CDR2 YYNGEE, per germline. The ends lost 4 bases at V and 6 bases at J; junction bases unmatched: 13. In DNA form, the CDR3 reads TGTGCCAGCAGCCCCGGTCCAAGGCTAGCGGGAGCCGAGCAGTACTTC. Its translation is CASSPGPRLAGAEQYF.

This rearrangement joins TRBV19 to TRBJ2-5, with 8 positions matching TRBD2. From germline, CDR1 is LNHDA and CDR2 SQIVND (reference sequence). V trimming: 3 bases; J trimming: 1 base; junction bases outside the gene matches: 1. This CDR3 contains 14 residues. The CDR3 DNA sequence: TGTGCCAGTAGTATCACTAGCGGCCAAGAGACCCAGTACTTC. This translates into CASSITSGQETQYF.